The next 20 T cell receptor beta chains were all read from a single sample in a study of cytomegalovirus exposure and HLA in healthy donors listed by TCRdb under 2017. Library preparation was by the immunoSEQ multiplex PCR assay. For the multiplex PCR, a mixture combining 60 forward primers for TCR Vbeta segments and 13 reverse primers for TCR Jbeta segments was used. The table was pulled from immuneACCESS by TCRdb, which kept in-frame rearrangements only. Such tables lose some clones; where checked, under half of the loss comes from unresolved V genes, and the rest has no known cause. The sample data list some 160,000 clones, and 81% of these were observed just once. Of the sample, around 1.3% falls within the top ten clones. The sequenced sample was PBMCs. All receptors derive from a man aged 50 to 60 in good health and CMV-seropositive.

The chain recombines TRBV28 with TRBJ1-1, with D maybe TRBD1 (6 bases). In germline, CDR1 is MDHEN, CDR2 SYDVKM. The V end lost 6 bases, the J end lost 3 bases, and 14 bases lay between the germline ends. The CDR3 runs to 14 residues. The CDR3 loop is CASSPPQGYTEAFF. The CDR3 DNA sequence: TGTGCCAGCAGCCCCCCACAGGGATACACTGAAGCTTTCTTT.

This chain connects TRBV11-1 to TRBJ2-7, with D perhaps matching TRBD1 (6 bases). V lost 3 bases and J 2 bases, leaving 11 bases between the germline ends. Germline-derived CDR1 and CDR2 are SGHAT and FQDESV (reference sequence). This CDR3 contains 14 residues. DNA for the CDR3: TGTGCCAGCAGCTTTGGACAGCACGCCTACGAGCAGTACTTC. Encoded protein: CASSFGQHAYEQYF.

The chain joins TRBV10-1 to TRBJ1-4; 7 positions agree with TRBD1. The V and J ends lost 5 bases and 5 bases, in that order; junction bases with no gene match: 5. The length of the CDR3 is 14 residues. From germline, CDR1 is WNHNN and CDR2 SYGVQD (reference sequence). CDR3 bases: TGCGCCAGCAGTTTCCAGGGGGTCAATGAAAAACTGTTTTTT. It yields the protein CASSFQGVNEKLFF.

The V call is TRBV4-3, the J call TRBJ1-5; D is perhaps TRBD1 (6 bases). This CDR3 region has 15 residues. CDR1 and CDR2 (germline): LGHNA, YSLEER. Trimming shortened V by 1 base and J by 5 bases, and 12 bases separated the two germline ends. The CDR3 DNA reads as TGCGCCAGCAGCCAAGGCACAGGGCGGCATCAGCCCCAGCATTTT. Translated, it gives CASSQGTGRHQPQHF.

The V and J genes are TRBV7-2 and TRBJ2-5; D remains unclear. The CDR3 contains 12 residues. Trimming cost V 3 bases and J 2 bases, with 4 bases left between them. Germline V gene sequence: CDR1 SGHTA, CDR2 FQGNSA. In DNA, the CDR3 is TGTGCCAGCAGCTTCCCGCAAGAGACCCAGTACTTC. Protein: CASSFPQETQYF.

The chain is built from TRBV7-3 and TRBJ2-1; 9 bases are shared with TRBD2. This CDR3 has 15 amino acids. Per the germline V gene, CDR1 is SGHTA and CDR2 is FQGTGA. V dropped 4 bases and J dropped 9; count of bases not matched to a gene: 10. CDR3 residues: CASSSSSGALTEQFF. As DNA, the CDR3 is TGTGCCAGCAGCTCGTCTAGCGGGGCCTTAACTGAGCAGTTCTTC.

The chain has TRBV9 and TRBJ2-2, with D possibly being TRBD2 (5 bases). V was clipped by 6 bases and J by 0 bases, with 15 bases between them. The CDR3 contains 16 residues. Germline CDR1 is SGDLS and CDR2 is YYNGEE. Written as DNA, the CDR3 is TGTGCCAGCACCCCCCGGGGTGCCTCGAACACCGGGGAGCTGTTTTTT. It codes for CASTPRGASNTGELFF.

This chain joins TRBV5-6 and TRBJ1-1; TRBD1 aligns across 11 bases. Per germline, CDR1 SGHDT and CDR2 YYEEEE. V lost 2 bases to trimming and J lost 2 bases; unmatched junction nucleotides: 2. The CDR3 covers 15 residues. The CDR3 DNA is TGTGCCAGCAGCTTACGGACAGGGGGCAACACTGAAGCTTTCTTT. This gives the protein CASSLRTGGNTEAFF.

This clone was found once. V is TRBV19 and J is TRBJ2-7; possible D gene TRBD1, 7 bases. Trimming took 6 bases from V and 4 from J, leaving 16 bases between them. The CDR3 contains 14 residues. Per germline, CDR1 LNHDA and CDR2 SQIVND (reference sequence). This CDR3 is CASRARGDFYEQYF. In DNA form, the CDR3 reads TGTGCCAGTAGGGCCAGGGGGGATTTTTACGAGCAGTACTTC.

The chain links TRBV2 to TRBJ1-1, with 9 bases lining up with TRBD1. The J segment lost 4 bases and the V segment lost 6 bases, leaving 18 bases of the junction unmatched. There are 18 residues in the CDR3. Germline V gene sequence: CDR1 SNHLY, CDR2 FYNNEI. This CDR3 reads CASSLTQGAVTRGTEAFF. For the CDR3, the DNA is TGTGCCAGCAGCCTGACACAGGGGGCCGTCACCAGGGGCACTGAAGCTTTCTTT.

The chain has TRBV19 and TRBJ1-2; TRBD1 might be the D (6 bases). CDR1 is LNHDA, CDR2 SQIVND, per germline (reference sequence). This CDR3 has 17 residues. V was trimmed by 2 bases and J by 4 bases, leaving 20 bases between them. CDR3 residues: CASSIQVRTARGYGYTF. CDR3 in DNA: TGTGCCAGTAGTATACAAGTTCGGACAGCAAGGGGCTATGGCTACACCTTC.

The CDR3 loop is CASSPTGNYGYTF. The CDR3 coding sequence is TGTGCCAGCAGTCCCACAGGGAACTATGGCTACACCTTC. This chain links TRBV7-3 with TRBJ1-2, with a weak D call TRBD1 (6 bases). CDR3 length: 13 amino acids. Deletions cut 6 bases from V and 2 bases from J, with 10 bases between. The V gene's germline CDR1 is SGHTA and CDR2 FQGTGA.

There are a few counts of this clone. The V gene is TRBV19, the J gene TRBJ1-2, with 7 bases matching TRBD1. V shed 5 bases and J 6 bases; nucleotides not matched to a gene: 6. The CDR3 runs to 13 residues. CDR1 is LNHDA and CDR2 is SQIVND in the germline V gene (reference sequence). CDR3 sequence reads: CASSERGRDGYTF. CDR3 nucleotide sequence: TGTGCCAGTAGTGAGAGGGGGCGAGATGGCTACACCTTC. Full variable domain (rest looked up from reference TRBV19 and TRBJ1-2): DGGITQSPKYLFRKEGQNVTLSCEQNLNHDAMYWYRQDPGQGLRLIYYSQIVNDFQKGDIAEGYSVSREKKESFPLTVTSAQKNPTAFYLCASSERGRDGYTFGSGTRLTVV.

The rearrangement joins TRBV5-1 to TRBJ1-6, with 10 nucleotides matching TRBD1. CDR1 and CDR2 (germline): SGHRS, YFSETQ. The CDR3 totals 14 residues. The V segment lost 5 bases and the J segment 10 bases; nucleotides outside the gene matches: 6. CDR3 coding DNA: TGCGCCAGCAGTCGGACAGGGGGAGAATCACCCCTCCACTTT. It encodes CASSRTGGESPLHF.

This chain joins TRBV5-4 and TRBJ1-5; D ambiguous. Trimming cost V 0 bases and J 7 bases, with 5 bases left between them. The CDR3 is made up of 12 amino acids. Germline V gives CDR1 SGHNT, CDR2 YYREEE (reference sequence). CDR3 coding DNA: TGTGCCAGCAGCTTGGCGGGGCAGCCCCAGCATTTT. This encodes CASSLAGQPQHF.

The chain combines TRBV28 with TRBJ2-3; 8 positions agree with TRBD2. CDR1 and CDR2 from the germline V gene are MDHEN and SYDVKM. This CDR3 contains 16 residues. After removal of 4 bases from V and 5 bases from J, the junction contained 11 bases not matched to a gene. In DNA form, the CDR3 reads TGTGCCAGCAGTTCGGGGGGGAATCACGGGGTAGATACGCAGTATTTT. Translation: CASSSGGNHGVDTQYF.

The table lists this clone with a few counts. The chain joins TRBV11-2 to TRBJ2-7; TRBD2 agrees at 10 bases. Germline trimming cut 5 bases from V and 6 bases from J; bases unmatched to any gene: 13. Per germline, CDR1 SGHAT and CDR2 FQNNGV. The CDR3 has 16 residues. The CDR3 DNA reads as TGTGCCAGCAGCCCGTCGGCTAGCGGGAGATTCGGCGAGCAGTACTTC. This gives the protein CASSPSASGRFGEQYF.

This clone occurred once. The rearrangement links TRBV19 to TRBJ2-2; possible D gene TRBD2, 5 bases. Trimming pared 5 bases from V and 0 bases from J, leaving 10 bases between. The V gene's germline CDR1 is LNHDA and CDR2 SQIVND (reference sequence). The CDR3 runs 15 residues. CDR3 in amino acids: CASSFGVSNTGELFF. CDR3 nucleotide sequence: TGTGCCAGTAGTTTCGGGGTTTCGAACACCGGGGAGCTGTTTTTT.

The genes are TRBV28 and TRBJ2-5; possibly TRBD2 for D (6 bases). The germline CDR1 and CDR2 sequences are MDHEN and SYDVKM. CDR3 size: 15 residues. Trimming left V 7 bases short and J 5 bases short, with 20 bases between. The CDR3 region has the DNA TGTGCCAGCACCAACCGACTAGGCAGCGGGGAGACCCAGTACTTC. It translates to CASTNRLGSGETQYF.

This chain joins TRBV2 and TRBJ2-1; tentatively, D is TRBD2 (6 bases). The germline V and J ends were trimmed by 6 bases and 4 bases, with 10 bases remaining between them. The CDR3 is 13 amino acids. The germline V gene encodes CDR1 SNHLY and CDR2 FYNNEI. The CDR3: CASREGLYNEQFF. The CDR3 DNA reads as TGTGCCAGCAGGGAGGGCCTTTACAATGAGCAGTTCTTC.